One sample yielded the 17 T cell receptor beta chains listed below, sequenced in a study of regulatory T cells in long-lasting Graves disease. Time point specified: newly diagnosed GD, antithyroid drugs for less than 3 months. The TCR library was made from RNA that had been extracted from PBMCs in TRIzol. Combining iRepertoire HTBI primers with Arm-PCR of CDR3 regions, the authors built TCR beta libraries. TCRdb reprocessed the multiplex PCR reads with MiXCR, giving one entry per CDR3 protein. Among 350,000 to 550,000 distinct CDR3 sequences listed, 14% to 15% were seen once. The same sample was also used in a study of T cells in Graves' hyperthyroidism and ophthalmopathy.

The specimen comprised peripheral blood mononuclear cells (PBMCs), sampled at new diagnosis, from a patient treated with antithyroid drugs. These receptor sequences come from a woman aged 25 to 39 with Graves disease.

This clonotype turned up a few times. This chain joins TRBV4-1 and TRBJ1-5; 7 bases are a match to TRBD1. CDR1 is MGHRA, CDR2 YSYEKL, per germline. Germline trimming cut 4 bases from V and 3 bases from J; bases unmatched to any gene: 3. The CDR3 runs to 14 residues. The CDR3 DNA sequence: TGCGCCAGCAGCCCCCAGGGGGTCAATCAGCCCCAGCATTTT. Amino acids: CASSPQGVNQPQHF.

This clonotype was counted many times. The chain links TRBV12-5 to TRBJ2-3; TRBD2 is a possible D gene (5 bases). Trimming removed 9 bases at V and 1 base at J, with 11 bases between. Germline values: CDR1 LGHNT, CDR2 FRNRAP. The CDR3 covers 13 residues. The CDR3 bases are TGTGCTAGCGGACTGGGAGGCACAGATACGCAGTATTTT. It specifies CASGLGGTDTQYF. Full variable domain (outside the CDR3, taken from reference TRBV12-5 and TRBJ2-3): DARVTQTPRHKVTEMGQEVTMRCQPILGHNTVFWYRQTMMQGLELLAYFRNRAPLDDSGMPKDRFSAEMPDATLATLKIQPSEPRDSAVYFCASGLGGTDTQYFGPGTRLTVL.

This clonotype was recorded at least ten times. The chain is built from TRBV7-9 and TRBJ2-7; 7 bases are shared with TRBD2. Germline lookup yields CDR1 SEHNR and CDR2 FQNEAQ (reference sequence). The V and J ends lost 3 bases and 3 bases, in that order; junction bases with no gene match: 5. The length of the CDR3 is 14 residues. CDR3 region: CASSFGGTHYEQYF. CDR3 DNA: TGTGCCAGCAGCTTCGGGGGGACGCACTACGAGCAGTACTTC.

This clonotype was counted at least ten times. The J gene is TRBJ2-3, the V gene TRBV6-4, with TRBD2 matching 12 bases. V lost 2 bases, J lost 2 bases, and 5 bases stayed unmatched. Per germline, CDR1 MRHNA and CDR2 SNTAGT. The CDR3 sequence is 17 residues long. Written as DNA, the CDR3 is TGTGCCAGCAGTGACCGTGGGACTAGCGGGCCCACAGATACGCAGTATTTT. Encoded protein: CASSDRGTSGPTDTQYF.

This clonotype was recorded at least ten times. The chain carries TRBV2 and TRBJ2-3; 7 nucleotides align to TRBD2. The CDR3 length is 15 residues. The J segment lost 0 bases and the V segment lost 8 bases, leaving 8 bases of the junction unmatched. Germline-derived CDR1 and CDR2 are SNHLY and FYNNEI. CDR3 DNA sequence: TGTGCCAGCGAGGGGAGGGACTACAGCACAGATACGCAGTATTTT. Its protein is CASEGRDYSTDTQYF.

This clonotype was picked up many times. This sequence joins TRBV6-2 or TRBV6-3 and TRBJ2-2, with 7 positions matching TRBD1. The CDR3 totals 14 residues. The V gene's germline CDR1 is MNHEY and CDR2 SVGEGT. The J segment lost 8 bases and the V segment lost 5 bases, leaving 8 bases of the junction unmatched. CDR3 amino acids: CASSAQGNAGELFF. For the CDR3, the DNA is TGTGCCAGCAGTGCACAGGGGAATGCGGGGGAGCTGTTTTTT.

Only a few counts were recorded for this clonotype. This rearrangement joins TRBV10-2 to TRBJ2-7, with TRBD2 matching 11 bases. CDR3 length: 13 residues. CDR1 and CDR2 (germline): WSHSY, SAAADI. Germline trimming cut 10 bases from V and 3 bases from J; bases unmatched to any gene: 5. CDR3 in amino acids: CATSGTSGYEQYF. The CDR3 bases are TGCGCCACTTCCGGGACTAGCGGCTACGAGCAGTACTTC.

This rearrangement joins TRBV14 to TRBJ2-1; 9 bases match TRBD2. The V segment lost 3 bases and the J segment 8 bases; nucleotides outside the gene matches: 8. The CDR3 is 15 residues long. Germline loops: CDR1 SGHDN, CDR2 FVKESK. The CDR3 loop is CASSHPGTSIYEQFF. CDR3 in DNA: TGTGCCAGCAGCCATCCGGGGACTAGCATATATGAGCAGTTCTTC.

The chain carries TRBV19 and TRBJ1-2; D not certain. Germline loops: CDR1 LNHDA, CDR2 SQIVND (reference sequence). This CDR3 has 13 residues. Trimming pared 3 bases from V and 3 bases from J, leaving 8 bases between. As DNA, the CDR3 is TGTGCCAGTAGTATGTCACTTCACTATGGCTACACCTTC. Translated: CASSMSLHYGYTF.

This clonotype was counted many times. The V gene is TRBV4-1, the J gene TRBJ2-3; D ambiguous. CDR1 and CDR2 from the germline V gene are MGHRA and YSYEKL. Trimming stripped 1 base from V and 4 bases from J, with 12 bases between. The CDR3 is made up of 15 amino acids. The DNA of the CDR3 is TGCGCCAGCAGCCAAGTGACCCTGTTGGCAGATACGCAGTATTTT. Amino acids: CASSQVTLLADTQYF.

This clonotype was recorded a few times. The CDR3 DNA sequence: TGCAGTGCTAGAGTTAGGGATAGTGAGACCCAGTACTTC. Protein product: CSARVRDSETQYF. V is TRBV20-1 and J is TRBJ2-5, with D unresolved. The CDR3 has 13 amino acids. V was shortened by 1 base and J by 5 bases, with 11 bases between the two germline ends. Germline V gene sequence: CDR1 DFQATT, CDR2 SNEGSKA (reference sequence).

This clonotype has ten or more counts. The chain employs TRBV4-1 and TRBJ2-7, with unresolved D. V gave up 1 base and J gave up 1 base, with 8 bases separating them. Germline values: CDR1 MGHRA, CDR2 YSYEKL. The CDR3 totals 14 residues. The CDR3 DNA sequence: TGCGCCAGCAGCCAAGTCTTGGTTTCCTACGAGCAGTACTTC. Amino acid sequence: CASSQVLVSYEQYF.

This clonotype has a handful of counts. The rearrangement joins TRBV20-1 to TRBJ1-5; 10 bases match TRBD1. Germline CDR1 is DFQATT and CDR2 is SNEGSKA (reference sequence). V lost 6 bases, J lost 3 bases, and 5 bases stayed unmatched. This CDR3 spans 14 amino acids. Written as DNA, the CDR3 is TGCAGTGCATGGACAGGGGGAAACAATCAGCCCCAGCATTTT. Its translation: CSAWTGGNNQPQHF.

This clonotype showed up many times. This chain connects TRBV12-3 or TRBV12-4 to TRBJ2-1; D gene uncertain. The CDR3 has 15 amino acids. V was trimmed by 1 base and J by 0 bases, leaving 7 bases between them. DNA of the CDR3: TGTGCCAGCAGTTTAGTCGGAACCTCCTACAATGAGCAGTTCTTC. This gives the protein CASSLVGTSYNEQFF.

This clonotype was observed a handful of times. V gene TRBV5-8 combines with J gene TRBJ2-1; 10 positions agree with TRBD1. V lost 2 bases to trimming and J lost 7 bases; unmatched junction nucleotides: 6. Germline V gene lookup returns CDR1 SGHTS and CDR2 YDEGEE. CDR3 size: 15 residues. In DNA, the CDR3 is TGTGCCAGCAGCTTAGGACAGGGGGTGTGGAATGAGCAGTTCTTC. Encoded protein: CASSLGQGVWNEQFF.

The chain joins TRBV6-2 or TRBV6-3 to TRBJ2-5, with 12 bases fitting TRBD2. Germline V gene data show CDR1 as MNHEY and CDR2 as SVGEGT. The CDR3 contains 16 residues. V lost 4 bases and J lost 5; bases outside the gene matches: 8. DNA of the CDR3: TGTGCCAGCAGTTCCCGACTAGCGGGAGTGGCTGAGACCCAGTACTTC. This translates into CASSSRLAGVAETQYF.

This clonotype was seen only a few times. V usage is TRBV20-1 and J usage is TRBJ1-5, with D unclear. This CDR3 has 14 amino acids. V shed 6 bases and J shed 1 base, with 13 bases lying between them. From germline, CDR1 is DFQATT and CDR2 SNEGSKA (reference sequence). DNA of the CDR3: TGCAGTGCCAGGAGTCCGGAGAGCAATCAGCCCCAGCATTTT. It translates to CSARSPESNQPQHF.